The 7 T cell receptor beta chains presented below share a single source sample, sequenced in a study of Ad26.COV2.S vaccination and SARS-CoV-2 variants (dated by TCRdb to the early 2020s). Libraries were built with the immunoSEQ multiplex PCR assay. TCRdb stores this immuneACCESS table with in-frame sequences only. Part of the clones is absent; in the studies checked, under half of the shortfall reflects unresolved V genes, and no reason is known for the rest. This sample has about 330,000 clones in its table, and under 90% of those were observed once. The ten largest clones take up about 5% of the sample. The meaning of the sample's treatment or condition label: 15 to 20 received Ad26.COV2.S at low or high dose, single or two shots; about five received placebo; per-sample allocation not given. For vaccine and placebo recipients, repertoires were sequenced using samples collected on day 63 after the first injection.

The source was peripheral blood, collected in a trial of Ad26.COV2.S vaccine versus placebo. All receptors come from a person between 18 and 59 years old who received the Ad26.COV2.S COVID-19 vaccine or a placebo.

This clone was seen once. The chain uses TRBV4-1 and TRBJ1-1; D gene uncertain. CDR1 is MGHRA and CDR2 is YSYEKL in the germline V gene. The CDR3 spans 12 residues. Trimming pared 5 bases from V and 1 base from J, leaving 5 bases between. The CDR3 bases are TGCGCCAGCAGCTCAGGGAACACTGAAGCTTTCTTT. It encodes CASSSGNTEAFF.

The V and J genes are TRBV7-8 and TRBJ2-3; TRBD1 aligns across 10 bases. V lost 4 bases and J lost 0; bases outside the gene matches: 10. The CDR3 spans 18 residues. Germline-derived CDR1 and CDR2 are SGHVS and FQNEAQ. The CDR3 region is CASSWGTGVDTSTDTQYF. The DNA for the CDR3 is TGTGCCAGCAGCTGGGGGACAGGGGTCGATACTAGCACAGATACGCAGTATTTT.

The chain's CDR3 is CASSFADSYGYTF. The CDR3 DNA sequence: TGTGCCAGCAGTTTCGCCGACAGCTATGGCTACACCTTC. V is TRBV28 and J is TRBJ1-2, with a tentative D call TRBD1 (5 bases). The V and J ends lost 3 bases and 4 bases respectively, with 9 bases between them. Germline V gene data show CDR1 as MDHEN and CDR2 as SYDVKM. This CDR3 contains 13 residues.

The CDR3 DNA sequence: TGTGCCAGCAGCTCGTCGGGGGACGACCAAGAGACCCAGTACTTC. It yields the protein CASSSSGDDQETQYF. The chain couples TRBV5-5 to TRBJ2-5; a weak D match, TRBD2 (6 bases). This CDR3 is 15 amino acids long. Trimming removed 3 bases from V and 0 bases from J, with 12 bases in between. Per germline, CDR1 SGHKS and CDR2 YYEKEE (reference sequence).

The chain links TRBV29-1 to TRBJ1-2; D perhaps matches TRBD1 (5 bases). CDR1 and CDR2 (germline): SQVTM, ANQGSEA. V shed 7 bases and J shed 2 bases, with 14 bases lying between them. There are 13 residues in the CDR3. In DNA, the CDR3 is TGCAGCGCCGAGGAGGGGCCAAACTATGGCTACACCTTC. It codes for CSAEEGPNYGYTF.

The chain recombines TRBV4-1 with TRBJ1-1; D is ambiguous. The length of the CDR3 is 17 residues. Germline values: CDR1 MGHRA, CDR2 YSYEKL. Trimming took off 0 bases at V and 0 bases at J, with 14 bases between the two ends. CDR3: CASSQDGPGSMNTEAFF. In DNA form, the CDR3 reads TGCGCCAGCAGCCAAGATGGCCCGGGGTCTATGAACACTGAAGCTTTCTTT.

Turning to this clone: This sample includes further DNA sequences coding for the same CDR3. This rearrangement joins TRBV2 to TRBJ1-3; D is ambiguous. In germline, CDR1 is SNHLY, CDR2 FYNNEI. The V end lost 1 base, the J end lost 4 bases, and 2 bases lay between the germline ends. The CDR3 sequence is 12 residues long. The CDR3 reads CASSEEGNTIYF. CDR3 in DNA: TGTGCCAGCAGTGAAGAAGGAAACACCATATATTTT.